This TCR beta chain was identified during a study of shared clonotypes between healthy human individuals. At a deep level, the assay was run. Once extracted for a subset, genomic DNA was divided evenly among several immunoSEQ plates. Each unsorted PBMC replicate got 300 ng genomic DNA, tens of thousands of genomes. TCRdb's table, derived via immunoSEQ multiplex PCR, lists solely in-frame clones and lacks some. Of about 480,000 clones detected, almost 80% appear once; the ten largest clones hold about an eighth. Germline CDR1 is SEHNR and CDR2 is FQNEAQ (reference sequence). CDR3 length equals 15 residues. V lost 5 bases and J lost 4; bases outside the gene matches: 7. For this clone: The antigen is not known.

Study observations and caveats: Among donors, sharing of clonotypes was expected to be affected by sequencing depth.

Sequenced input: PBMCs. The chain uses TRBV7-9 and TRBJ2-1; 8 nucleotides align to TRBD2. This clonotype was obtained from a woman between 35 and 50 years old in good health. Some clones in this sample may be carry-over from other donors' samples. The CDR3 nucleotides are TGTGCCAGCAGCCCCGGGACTAGTGCTTACAATGAGCAGTTCTTC. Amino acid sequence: CASSPGTSAYNEQFF.